The clone carrying this T cell receptor beta chain has just one count. Its antigen is unidentified. This sample was included in a study of cytomegalovirus exposure and HLA in healthy donors. Turning to the study itself: It was reported in a later analysis that the same platform had been used for the 120 validation repertoires as for the 666 first-cohort repertoires.

Produced via immunoSEQ multiplex PCR; TCRdb's table is partial and in-frame only. The table records 130,000 to 150,000 clones, roughly 87% of them present only once. The CDR3 length is 15 residues. Trimming stripped 2 bases from V and 3 bases from J, with 10 bases between. Germline values: CDR1 SNHLY, CDR2 FYNNEI. Study-wide results and limits: According to the study, 180 or so TCR beta chains were cytomegalovirus-associated.

V usage is TRBV2 and J usage is TRBJ1-4; a weak D match, TRBD1 (5 bases). The TCR sequence derives from a man younger than 35 in good health and CMV-seropositive. Sequencing was carried out using PBMCs. CDR3 sequence (DNA): TGTGCCAGCAGTGAACAGGGATCAGCTAATGAAAAACTGTTTTTT. Protein sequence: CASSEQGSANEKLFF.